This paragraph covers one TCR beta chain sequence. This specimen belongs to a study of blood T cell repertoires in COVID-19. Overall study context: Acute and convalescent COVID-19 specimens originated in the United States, Italy and Spain. T cells, B-cell-depleted T cells, or PBMCs provided the cDNA or gDNA that served as material.

V gave up 6 bases and J gave up 5 bases, with 13 bases separating them. The CDR3 consists of 13 residues. How the authors handled the data: Reference gene primer amplification gave estimated nucleated cell counts. Measured with immunoSEQ multiplex PCR; TCRdb has only the in-frame clones, and not every one. From that table come the V and J calls and clone size; the DNA was used to work out D and trimming. The repertoire has around 150,000 clones, about 85% of them found once; the top ten carry about 4.2%. The sequenced material came from peripheral blood. The TCR originated in a woman in her sixties or seventies with active or convalescent COVID-19. The rearrangement joins TRBV12-3 or TRBV12-4 to TRBJ1-1, with D uncertain. The CDR3 bases are TGTGCCAGCAGATTCAACGCGGGGACTGAAGCTTTCTTT. As protein: CASRFNAGTEAFF.